The 8 T cell receptor beta chains below all came from one sample that was sequenced in a study of Graves' ophthalmopathy and Graves' hyperthyroidism. RNA transcripts were the source from which TCR beta CDR3 regions were amplified. First-round RT-PCR relied on HTBI primers, and a second-round multiplex PCR came next. Via MiXCR, TCRdb re-called the multiplex PCR reads, giving one row per CDR3 protein. Of approximately 500,000 distinct CDR3 sequences listed, 13% to 15% are singletons. The specimen sequenced was blood. The receptors derive from a woman aged 25-40 years with Graves' ophthalmopathy.

This clonotype was seen a handful of times. The V gene is TRBV7-9, the J gene TRBJ2-7; maybe TRBD2 (6 bases). In germline, CDR1 is SEHNR, CDR2 FQNEAQ (reference sequence). V was trimmed by 5 bases and J by 6 bases, leaving 17 bases between them. The CDR3 runs 14 residues. As DNA, the CDR3 is TGTGCCAGCAGCAACTACGGGGTCGGGAGCGAGCAGTACTTC. Translation gives CASSNYGVGSEQYF.

This clonotype was picked up many times. The V and J genes are TRBV28 and TRBJ2-4; D gene uncertain. CDR1 and CDR2 (germline): MDHEN, SYDVKM. The CDR3 is made up of 15 amino acids. Trimming took 8 bases from V and 0 from J, leaving 14 bases between them. In DNA, the CDR3 is TGTGCCAGCCAATGGGTCAGTCCAGCCAAAAACATTCAGTACTTC. Protein product: CASQWVSPAKNIQYF.

This clonotype was observed at least ten times. The chain recombines TRBV12-3 or TRBV12-4 with TRBJ1-2; 10 nucleotides align to TRBD1. After removal of 6 bases from V and 4 bases from J, the junction contained 5 bases not matched to a gene. There are 14 residues in the CDR3. For the CDR3, the DNA is TGTGCCAGCAGAGATAGACAGGGGGCCTATGGCTACACCTTC. Protein product: CASRDRQGAYGYTF.

Many counts were recorded for this clonotype. V and J are TRBV24-1 and TRBJ2-7, with 7 bases that match TRBD2. Trimming cost V 7 bases and J 4 bases; bases outside gene matches: 6. This CDR3 is built from 13 residues. Germline CDR1 KGHDR, CDR2 SFDVKD. The CDR3 DNA is TGTGCCACCAGGGGCGAGGGAGGGTACGAGCAGTACTTC. Its protein is CATRGEGGYEQYF.

This clonotype has more than one count but fewer than ten. The rearrangement joins TRBV11-2 to TRBJ2-7, with D perhaps matching TRBD1 (5 bases). Germline V lookup: CDR1 SGHAT, CDR2 FQNNGV. V was cut by 3 bases and J by 3 bases, with 15 bases left in between. The CDR3 is 15 amino acids. The CDR3 loop is CASSFTQPGHYEQYF. CDR3 in DNA: TGTGCCAGCAGCTTTACTCAGCCCGGACACTACGAGCAGTACTTC.

This rearrangement joins TRBV5-6 to TRBJ1-1; no clear D gene. Looked up from germline, CDR1 is SGHDT and CDR2 is YYEEEE. The V gene lost 0 bases and the J gene lost 11 bases, with 11 bases spanning the gap. CDR3 length equals 12 residues. DNA of the CDR3: TGTGCCAGCAGCTTGGGGACGGAGGTGGCTTTCTTT. Its protein is CASSLGTEVAFF.

This clonotype was detected ten times or more. The V gene is TRBV19, the J gene TRBJ2-4; 7 bases align to TRBD2. CDR3 length equals 19 residues. The V gene end was trimmed by 1 base and the J gene end by 2 bases; junction bases not matched to a gene: 14. CDR1 and CDR2 from the germline V gene are LNHDA and SQIVND (reference sequence). CDR3 residues: CASSIAATSLEGPKNIQYF. The CDR3 DNA reads as TGTGCCAGTAGTATAGCCGCGACTAGCCTCGAGGGGCCCAAAAACATTCAGTACTTC. Full variable domain (missing parts from reference TRBV19 and TRBJ2-4): DGGITQSPKYLFRKEGQNVTLSCEQNLNHDAMYWYRQDPGQGLRLIYYSQIVNDFQKGDIAEGYSVSREKKESFPLTVTSAQKNPTAFYLCASSIAATSLEGPKNIQYFGAGTRLSVL.

The table lists this clonotype with many counts. This chain uses TRBV27 with TRBJ1-1; 7 nucleotides agree with TRBD1. The CDR3 totals 15 residues. Germline trimming cut 5 bases from V and 4 bases from J; bases unmatched to any gene: 10. CDR1 and CDR2 (germline): MNHEY, SMNVEV (reference sequence). This CDR3 is CASSLPGQPITEAFF. The CDR3, as DNA: TGTGCCAGCAGTCTGCCGGGACAGCCGATCACTGAAGCTTTCTTT.